The present entry profiles one T cell receptor (beta chain) with its context. Which antigen it targets is not known. Per-base qualities were not stored, and no clone one base away is much larger. The receptor library was made with the immunoSEQ multiplex PCR assay. For the multiplex PCR, a mixture combining 60 forward primers for TCR Vbeta segments and 13 reverse primers for TCR Jbeta segments was used. The CDR3 region of rearranged TCR beta genes was amplified from genomic DNA with a multiplex PCR assay. The amplified TCR beta libraries were sequenced on the Illumina HiSeq System as 87-base-pair reads. Turning to the authors' computational methods: A later analysis counted tens of millions of unique TCR beta chains across the approximately 700 repertoires, and around 9.9 million of these chains were shared by at least two donors. A nearest-neighbor algorithm error-corrected the raw reads and collapsed the reads into unique sequences, merging closely related sequences to remove PCR and sequencing errors. V, D and J gene segments were assigned by aligning CDR3 sequences to IMGT reference sequences. For a sequence to be retained, at least a six-nucleotide match to both a V gene segment and a J gene segment was required. Rearrangements were called productive when the CDR3 lacked stop codons and stayed in frame with V and J; all others were non-productive. CDR3 was defined by IMGT convention, running from the second conserved V-encoded cysteine to the conserved J-encoded phenylalanine. The earlier analysis of about 500 of the donors excluded sequences that lacked an unambiguous match to a single V gene segment. An earlier analysis of under 750 of the donors called V segments functional above 56.7% productive rearrangements and segregating when the between-donor standard deviation exceeded 5%. A statistical classification framework was developed to diagnose cytomegalovirus status using the catalog of TCR beta chain sequences. V and J gene assignment, in a later analysis, came from comparing TCR nucleotide sequences with IMGT/GENE-DB human TR gene sequences. In a later analysis, CDR3 sequences and most-parsimonious VDJ recombination scenarios were assigned using the TCRdist pipeline. In a later analysis, each TCR beta chain was defined by its CDR3 amino acid sequence together with its V-gene family, and reads lacking a unique V-gene family were excluded. As a way to deal with suspected cross-contamination and a sequencing artifact, a later analysis dropped 450 to 600 nucleotide sequences that were highly shared and had low generation probability. In a later analysis, a clonal expansion index was calculated for each public chain from normalized within-repertoire ranks of inferred template counts. A later analysis computed generation probabilities with a VDJ recombination model fitted to out-of-frame rearrangements, and checked the results against IGoR. Hypergeometric tests were used in a later analysis to score TCR-TCR, TCR-HLA and TCR-CMV co-occurrence, with a repertoire-size bias correction applied to the TCR pairs. To estimate false discovery rates, a later analysis permuted the HLA or CMV assignments 20 times. In a later analysis, co-occurring TCRs were grouped using DBSCAN, and TCRdist sequence similarity was added for clustering within HLA-allele-positive subsets. Repertoires with fewer than 30,000 or more than 120,000 public chains, plus five repertoires with anomalous nucleotide sharing, were excluded from co-occurrence clustering. As stored in TCRdb, this immuneACCESS dataset retains in-frame rearrangements with V and J assigned. A fraction of the clones does not appear; measured against another copy, unresolved V genes explain less than half of the discrepancy, and the remainder lacks a known reason. V and J calls and clone size are given by that table; D and trimming were obtained from the DNA. The table for this sample lists 240,000 or so clones; 82% of them were counted only once. The ten largest clones take up around 5.7% of the sample.

The cohort comprised 670 or so healthy bone marrow donors. All cohort members were sampled while nominally healthy, although unrecorded immune exposures were likely present. The donor tested CMV seropositive, placing the donor among the roughly 270 seropositive members of the cohort. Every donor gave a peripheral blood sample, and the peripheral blood mononuclear cells from that sample were used for TCR beta sequencing. The Qiagen DNeasy Blood Extraction Kit was used to extract genomic DNA from the blood cell samples. From the germline V gene (reference sequence), CDR1 is MNHNY and CDR2 is SVGAGI. Between the V and J ends, shortened by 7 bases and 0 bases respectively, the junction contains 5 bases. From cysteine to phenylalanine, the CDR3 is 12 amino acids long. CDR3 DNA only is kept here, 36 bases in frame from base 1. This entry comes from a study of cytomegalovirus exposure and HLA in healthy donors (dated by TCRdb to about 2017). About the full investigation: In an earlier analysis of roughly 500 of the donors, 276 Gb of sequence data and 120 million or so unique TCR beta sequences from 150 million to 200 million T cells were reported. An early release that covered about 600 HLA-typed donors contained approximately 300 gigabases of sequencing data and 70 million to 100 million unique TCR sequences. Among the 398 genotyped donors, under 90% belonged to the genetic ancestry cluster associated with self-reported Caucasian donors. The study aimed to test whether signatures of past pathogen exposure could be identified by cataloging public T cell receptors. The T cell repertoires of 670 or so subjects were profiled by immunosequencing and related to cytomegalovirus serostatus. Along with the roughly 670-subject first cohort, a separate validation cohort of around 120 different subjects was used. The study combined high-throughput TCR immunosequencing, statistical association of individual TCRs with disease status, and machine learning to predict cytomegalovirus infection status. A later analysis re-analyzed previously published TCR beta repertoires from roughly 600 donors and added high-resolution HLA genotyping to study TCR occurrence patterns. The later analysis used no new phenotypic data to find candidate immune exposures, relying instead on TCR beta sequences and their occurrence across donors. An earlier analysis of approximately 630 of the donors applied high-throughput TCR beta sequencing to assess whether each TCR beta V gene segment acted as functional or pseudogenic. Donor age, sex, ethnicity and CMV serostatus were compiled alongside the repertoire data. In a later genetic analysis, genome-wide SNP genotypes for about 60% of the 666 donors were used, and that subset was treated as a discovery cohort. Every discovery cohort repertoire had been produced on one sequencing platform. HLA typing covered class I and class II loci at four-digit resolution. Typing coverage differed by locus: A, B, C, DRB1 and DQB1 were typed in roughly 620-640 donors, DQA1 in about 510, DPA1 in roughly 590, and DPB1 in roughly 450. Several DR-DQ haplotypes were treated as single units for association and clustering because of strong linkage in the cohort. Across around 400 genotyped donors of the cohort, an average of roughly 200,000 unique TCR beta nucleotide sequences per donor were sequenced, and roughly a sixth of those sequences were non-productive. General study outcomes and caveats: In vitro tests confirmed that a few of the cytomegalovirus-associated TCR beta chains recognize cytomegalovirus antigens. A later analysis found that TCR association rates varied across HLA loci, with DRB1 alleles showing the most associated TCRs and HLA-C alleles the fewest. A cluster of highly shared sequence variants was judged likely to be a technical artifact of the sequencing pipeline. Strong co-occurrence of HLA alleles, especially DR and DQ, made assigning TCR associations to individual alleles difficult. In a later analysis, HLA-associated TCR beta chains showed more clonal expansion and lower generation probabilities than non-associated chains that were equally common. The only immune exposure information available for the cohort was CMV serostatus. Only TCR beta chains were sequenced in this cohort, and the absence of alpha or paired-chain data limited detectable features. In a later analysis, most CMV-associated TCR beta chains were found to appear HLA-restricted, with HLA associations seemingly driven largely by CMV exposure. In the study, about 150 TCR beta chains were listed as associated with cytomegalovirus. A further reported finding was that TCR beta sequences accurately predicted the HLA-A and HLA-B alleles for most subjects in the first cohort. According to a later analysis, parvovirus B19, influenza, CMV and Epstein-Barr virus appeared linked to several top co-occurrence clusters. The earlier analysis of 587 of the donors excluded about 16 rarely observed V segments, including chromosome 9 orphons, because counts were too low. Most TCR sequences were seen in very few donors, while some public TCRs were found in many individuals. Because the 87-base-pair reads could not distinguish some IMGT-functional V segments, including TRBV6-2 and TRBV6-3, those segments were excluded. The classifier was reported to diagnose cytomegalovirus status with high specificity and sensitivity in both the original and validation cohorts. Linkage disequilibrium might explain the correlated functional status among segregating V segments, but an unknown experimental factor could not be excluded. In a later analysis, 16,951 TCR beta sequences were associated with specific HLA alleles at a false discovery rate of 0.05. Because HLA typing was unavailable for some donors at each locus, only the typed subset was used in association tests. An association between a missense DCLRE1C variant and V-gene and J-gene trimming of TCR beta chains was found in a later genetic analysis and replicated in an independent cohort. A later genetic analysis reported fewer N-insertions in productive TCRs among donors in an Asian-associated ancestry cluster than the roughly 620-donor mean. In an earlier analysis of over 550 of the donors, most TCR beta V segments were observed in productive rearrangements about 90% or about 30% of the time, broadly matching IMGT annotations. Roughly uniform sequencing depth across donors was assumed in presence/absence analyses, although this assumption may not hold. According to the authors, the approach could potentially be generalized to other disease states and immunological phenotypes.

The sequenced material came from PBMCs. The sequence links TRBV6-6 to TRBJ2-3, with the D gene uncertain. This clonotype was obtained from a woman between 35 and 50 years old in good health and CMV-seropositive. DNA sequence: TGTGCCAGCACTTCGAGCACAGATACGCAGTATTTT. This is translated as CASTSSTDTQYF.